This T cell receptor beta chain comes out of a study of blood T cell repertoires in COVID-19. Study information: Sample material is recorded as cDNA or gDNA derived from T cells, B-cell-depleted T cells, or PBMCs.

Those who participated ranged in age from about 18 to 89 years and resided in around 22 US areas. Under the authors' procedure: Amplification of reference gene primers provided the estimated nucleated cell counts. Data came from immunoSEQ multiplex PCR; TCRdb stores just in-frame clones and leaves some out. That table gives V, J and clone size, and the DNA gave D and trimming. The sample includes about 150,000 clones, 86% of them seen just once. Germline values: CDR1 LNHNV, CDR2 YYDKDF (reference sequence). The CDR3 covers 15 residues. With 0 bases clipped from V and 3 bases from J, the junction kept 4 bases outside the gene matches.

The sequence was obtained from a man aged 50-60 years who had recovered from COVID-19. Specimen: PBMCs or T cells enriched from blood (not recorded which). The chain links TRBV15 to TRBJ2-5; 7 nucleotides line up with TRBD1. CDR3 in DNA: TGTGCCACCAGCAGAGATCCGACAGGGAAAGAGACCCAGTACTTC. Protein product: CATSRDPTGKETQYF.